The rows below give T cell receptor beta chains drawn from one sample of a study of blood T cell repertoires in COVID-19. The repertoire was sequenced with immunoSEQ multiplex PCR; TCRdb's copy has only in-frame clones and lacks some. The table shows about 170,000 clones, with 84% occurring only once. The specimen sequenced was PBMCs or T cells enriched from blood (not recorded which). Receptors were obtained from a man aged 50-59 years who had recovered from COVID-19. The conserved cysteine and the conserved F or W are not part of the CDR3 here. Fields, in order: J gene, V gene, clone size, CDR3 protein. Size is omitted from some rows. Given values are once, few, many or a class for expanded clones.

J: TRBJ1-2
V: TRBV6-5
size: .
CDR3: ASRTGGVYGYT

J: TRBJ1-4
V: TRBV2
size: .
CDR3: ASSRQGKGEKLF

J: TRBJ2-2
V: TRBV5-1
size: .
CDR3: ASRVGTSGENGELF

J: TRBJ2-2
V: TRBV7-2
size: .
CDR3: ASSSSPGIGELF

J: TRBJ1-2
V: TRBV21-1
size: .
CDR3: ASSGRQGATYGYT

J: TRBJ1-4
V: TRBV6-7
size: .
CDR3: ARLVAKLF

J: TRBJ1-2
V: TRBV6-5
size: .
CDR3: ASSFWDRVDGYT

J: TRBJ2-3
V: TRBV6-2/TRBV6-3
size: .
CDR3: ASSYGTGGLGTQY

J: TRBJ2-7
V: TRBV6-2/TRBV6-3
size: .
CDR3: ASSYRDNSYEQY

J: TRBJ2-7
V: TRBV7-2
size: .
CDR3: ASSDGGAVEQY

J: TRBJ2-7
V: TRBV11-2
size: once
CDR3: ASSFGRRSIYEQY

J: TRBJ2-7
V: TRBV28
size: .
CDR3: ASRGEAGPYYEQY

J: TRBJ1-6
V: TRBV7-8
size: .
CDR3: ASSPWDRGNSPLH

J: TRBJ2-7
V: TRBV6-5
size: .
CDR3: ASRVGGGRTYEQY

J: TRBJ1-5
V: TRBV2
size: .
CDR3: ASSEKTTKNQPQH

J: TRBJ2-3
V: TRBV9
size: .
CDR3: ASSGGGTDTQY

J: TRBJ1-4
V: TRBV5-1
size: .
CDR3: ASSSHPEGTNEKLF

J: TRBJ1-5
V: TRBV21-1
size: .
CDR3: ASSKAHGDLTNQPQH

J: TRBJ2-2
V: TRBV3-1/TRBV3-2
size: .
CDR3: ASSVRDSNTGELF

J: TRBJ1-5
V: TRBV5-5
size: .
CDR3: ASSLGDSSNQPQH

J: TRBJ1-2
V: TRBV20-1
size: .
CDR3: SAGIDRGYT

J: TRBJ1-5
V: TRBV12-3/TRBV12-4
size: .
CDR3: ASSSDQPQH

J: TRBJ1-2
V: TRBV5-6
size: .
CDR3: ASSLAPTRGYT

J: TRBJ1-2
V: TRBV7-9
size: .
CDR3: ASSEDTYGYT

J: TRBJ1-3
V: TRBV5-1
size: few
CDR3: ASSLEGNRGNTIY

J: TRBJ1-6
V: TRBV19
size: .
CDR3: ATRGGPPQSNSPLH

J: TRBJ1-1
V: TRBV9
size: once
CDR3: ASSTLQGNEAF

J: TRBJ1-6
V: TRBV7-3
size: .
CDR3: ASSLEPLTGPNSPLH

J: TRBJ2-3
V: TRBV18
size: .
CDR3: ASSFSSPLLGDTQY

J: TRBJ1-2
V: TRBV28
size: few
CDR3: ASSRGLTGGGYT

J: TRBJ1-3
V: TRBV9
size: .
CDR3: ASSVDGGSGNTIY

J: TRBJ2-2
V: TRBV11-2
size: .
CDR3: ASSLVLPRTGELF

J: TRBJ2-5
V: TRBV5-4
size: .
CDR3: ASGAGGEATQY

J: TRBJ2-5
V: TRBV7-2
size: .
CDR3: ASSPLDGTQY

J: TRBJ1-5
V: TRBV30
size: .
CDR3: AWRGKQGGNQPQH

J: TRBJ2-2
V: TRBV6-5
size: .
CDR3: ASSYGGQGHTGELF

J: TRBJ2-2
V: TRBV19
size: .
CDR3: ASSIGQGAGTGELF

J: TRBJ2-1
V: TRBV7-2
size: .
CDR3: ASDDRDTYNEQF

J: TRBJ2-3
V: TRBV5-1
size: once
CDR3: ASSLSGGRDTQY

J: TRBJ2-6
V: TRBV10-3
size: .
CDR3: AISEQGAGANVLT

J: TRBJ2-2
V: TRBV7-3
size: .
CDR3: ASSRMTRGAGELF

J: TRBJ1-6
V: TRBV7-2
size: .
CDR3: ASSFKNGSPLH

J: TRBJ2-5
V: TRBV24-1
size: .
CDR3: ATSDPTSGEQETQY

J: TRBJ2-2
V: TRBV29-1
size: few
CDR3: SVKSDPGTGELF

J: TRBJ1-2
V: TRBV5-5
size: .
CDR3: ASTRTGTSDGYT

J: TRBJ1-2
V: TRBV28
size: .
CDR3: ASAGTALNYGYT

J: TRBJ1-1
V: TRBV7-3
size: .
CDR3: ASSLRNDRAEAF

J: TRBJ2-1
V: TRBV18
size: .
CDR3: ASSWDSARNEQF

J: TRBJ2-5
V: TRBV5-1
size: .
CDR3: ASSLDGSGTQY

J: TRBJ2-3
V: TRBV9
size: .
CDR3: ASSGSPGGRGDTQY

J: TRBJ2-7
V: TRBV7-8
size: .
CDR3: ASSLDSRHRAVEQY

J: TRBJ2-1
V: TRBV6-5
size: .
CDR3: ASSPGVRGLKEQF